Included here is one TCR beta chain sequence, with context. No antigen is known for it. TCRdb keeps only in-frame clones here, not all; method: immunoSEQ multiplex PCR. The sample shows 100,000 to 140,000 clones, about nine tenths of them seen only once. The sample is drawn from a study of T cell responses to AZD1222 COVID-19 vaccine. Broader study findings: Donors skewed white British and female; clonal diversity was possibly underestimated.

Germline CDR1 reads MDHEN; CDR2 reads SYDVKM. The V and J ends lost 10 bases and 7 bases, in that order; junction bases with no gene match: 16. The length of the CDR3 is 16 residues. Analyses pooled second doses at about 4 or about 12 weeks. This chain uses TRBV28 with TRBJ1-4; the match to TRBD1 covers 9 bases. The origin of this receptor is an adult who received the AZD1222 COVID-19 vaccine. Sequences were derived from peripheral blood, sampled 28 days after the second AZD1222 dose. In DNA form, the CDR3 reads TGTGCCATCAGACCGGGACAGGGTGTAAGGAGTGAAAAACTGTTTTTT. This sequence encodes CAIRPGQGVRSEKLFF.